The 2 T cell receptor beta chains below come from one sample, sequenced in a study of cytomegalovirus exposure and HLA in healthy donors. Primers for the PCR totalled 60 Vbeta and 13 Jbeta. The method was immunoSEQ multiplex PCR; TCRdb's version includes in-frame clones alone and lacks a portion of them. The repertoire includes 130,000 or so clones, around four fifths of them detected once, and over 2% sits in the top ten. Sample: PBMCs. All receptors come from a woman aged 40 to 49 in good health and CMV-seropositive.

This chain joins TRBV7-2 and TRBJ2-5, with 8 bases lining up with TRBD2. The trim removed 4 bases at V and 1 base at J, leaving 2 bases unmatched. This CDR3 comprises 14 residues. Germline V gene data show CDR1 as SGHTA and CDR2 as FQGNSA. The CDR3 nucleotides read TGTGCCAGCAGCTCACTAGCGGTCCAAGAGACCCAGTACTTC. Its protein is CASSSLAVQETQYF.

As regards this clone: A read error may produce the germline difference seen at one junction end. The rearrangement links TRBV7-9 to TRBJ2-7; TRBD1 aligns across 8 bases. The germline CDR1 and CDR2 sequences are SEHNR and FQNEAQ (reference sequence). The CDR3 is made up of 16 amino acids. The CDR3 loop reads CSSSLGDRSSSYEQYF. CDR3 nucleotides: TGTTCCAGCAGCTTAGGGGACAGGTCGAGCTCCTACGAGCAGTACTTC.